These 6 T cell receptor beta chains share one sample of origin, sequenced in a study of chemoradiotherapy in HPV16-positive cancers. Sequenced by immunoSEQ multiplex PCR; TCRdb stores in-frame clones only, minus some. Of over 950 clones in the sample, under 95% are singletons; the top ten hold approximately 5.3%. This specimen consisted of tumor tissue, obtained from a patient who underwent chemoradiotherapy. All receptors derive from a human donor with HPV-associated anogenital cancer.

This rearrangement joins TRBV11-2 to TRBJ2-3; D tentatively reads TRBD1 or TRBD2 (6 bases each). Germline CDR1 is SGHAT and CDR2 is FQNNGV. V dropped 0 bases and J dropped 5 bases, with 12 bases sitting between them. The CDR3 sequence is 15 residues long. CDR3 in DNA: TGTGCCAGCAGCTTAGATGCCGGGGGCGGAGATACGCAGTATTTT. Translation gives CASSLDAGGGDTQYF.

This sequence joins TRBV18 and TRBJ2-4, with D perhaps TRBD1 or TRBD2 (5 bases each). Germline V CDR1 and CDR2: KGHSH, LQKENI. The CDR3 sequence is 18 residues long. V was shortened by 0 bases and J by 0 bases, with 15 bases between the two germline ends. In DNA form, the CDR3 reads TGTGCCAGCTCACCACCAAAGTTGGGGGTCCAAGCCAAAAACATTCAGTACTTC. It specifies CASSPPKLGVQAKNIQYF. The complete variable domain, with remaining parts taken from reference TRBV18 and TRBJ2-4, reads NAGVMQNPRHLVRRRGQEARLRCSPMKGHSHVYWYRQLPEEGLKFMVYLQKENIIDESGMPKERFSAEFPKEGPSILRIQQVVRGDSAAYFCASSPPKLGVQAKNIQYFGAGTRLSVL.

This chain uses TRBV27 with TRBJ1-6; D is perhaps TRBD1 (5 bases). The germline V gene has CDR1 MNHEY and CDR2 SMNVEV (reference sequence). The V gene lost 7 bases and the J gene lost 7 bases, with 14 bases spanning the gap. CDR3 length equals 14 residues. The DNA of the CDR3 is TGTGCCAGCAATCAGGGCTGGGAGAATTCACCCCTCCACTTT. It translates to CASNQGWENSPLHF.

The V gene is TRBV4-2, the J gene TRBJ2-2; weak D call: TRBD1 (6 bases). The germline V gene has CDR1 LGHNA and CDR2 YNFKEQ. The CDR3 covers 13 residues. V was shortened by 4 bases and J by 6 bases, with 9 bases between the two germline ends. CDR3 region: CASSPGESGELFF. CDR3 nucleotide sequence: TGTGCCAGCAGCCCAGGGGAGTCCGGGGAGCTGTTTTTT.

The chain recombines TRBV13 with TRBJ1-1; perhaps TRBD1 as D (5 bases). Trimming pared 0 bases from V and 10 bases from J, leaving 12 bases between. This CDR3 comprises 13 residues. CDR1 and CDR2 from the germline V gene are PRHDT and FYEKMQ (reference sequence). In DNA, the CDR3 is TGTGCCAGCAGCTTAGGGGCCGTGGGGGGAGCTTTCTTT. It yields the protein CASSLGAVGGAFF.

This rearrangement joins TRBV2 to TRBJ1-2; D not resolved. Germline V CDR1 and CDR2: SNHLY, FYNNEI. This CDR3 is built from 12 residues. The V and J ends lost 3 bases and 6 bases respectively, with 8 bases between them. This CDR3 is CASSDTWDGYTF. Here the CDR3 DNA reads TGTGCCAGCAGTGATACGTGGGATGGCTACACCTTC. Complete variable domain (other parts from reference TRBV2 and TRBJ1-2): EPEVTQTPSHQVTQMGQEVILRCVPISNHLYFYWYRQILGQKVEFLVSFYNNEISEKSEIFDDQFSVERPDGSNFTLKIRSTKLEDSAMYFCASSDTWDGYTFGSGTRLTVV.